A selection of T cell receptor beta chains follows, all from one sample in a study of blood T cell repertoires in COVID-19. The method was immunoSEQ multiplex PCR; TCRdb's version includes in-frame clones alone and lacks a portion of them. The sample comprises about 46,000 clones, approximately 86% of which are singletons, and roughly 1.3% rests with the top ten. Sequenced sample: peripheral blood. The receptors stem from a man in his fifties or sixties with acute or convalescent COVID-19. The conserved cysteine and the conserved F or W are not part of the CDR3 here. Each record gives: V gene, clone size, D gene, J gene, CDR3 protein. A D gene is named only where the DNA matches it firmly. Rows may omit the clone size; those that give it use once, few, many or a size class.

v_call: TRBV12-2
clone_size: .
d_call: .
j_call: TRBJ2-7
cdr3_aa: ASRSGTGHHEQY

v_call: TRBV5-1
clone_size: .
d_call: .
j_call: TRBJ2-5
cdr3_aa: ASNSGQGGPETQY

v_call: TRBV7-9
clone_size: .
d_call: .
j_call: TRBJ2-7
cdr3_aa: ASSLVGRGEQY

v_call: TRBV11-1
clone_size: .
d_call: TRBD2
j_call: TRBJ2-7
cdr3_aa: ASSWGLAGAYEQY

v_call: TRBV10-3
clone_size: .
d_call: TRBD2
j_call: TRBJ2-7
cdr3_aa: AISGLAGARAYEQY

v_call: TRBV18
clone_size: .
d_call: .
j_call: TRBJ2-7
cdr3_aa: ASSPNRGSYEQY

v_call: TRBV5-4
clone_size: .
d_call: TRBD1
j_call: TRBJ2-3
cdr3_aa: ASSRDWTGGTDTQY

v_call: TRBV10-1
clone_size: .
d_call: .
j_call: TRBJ2-2
cdr3_aa: ASSYRVTGELF

v_call: TRBV3-1/TRBV3-2
clone_size: .
d_call: TRBD1
j_call: TRBJ2-3
cdr3_aa: ASSISRGSPDTQY

v_call: TRBV25-1
clone_size: .
d_call: TRBD1
j_call: TRBJ2-7
cdr3_aa: ASSDTGGHYEQY

v_call: TRBV19
clone_size: few
d_call: .
j_call: TRBJ1-3
cdr3_aa: ASSPGRLNSGNTIY

v_call: TRBV6-5
clone_size: .
d_call: TRBD1
j_call: TRBJ2-7
cdr3_aa: ASSYSGQGSGEQY

v_call: TRBV5-1
clone_size: .
d_call: TRBD1
j_call: TRBJ2-1
cdr3_aa: ASSLTGGAGNEQF

v_call: TRBV11-3
clone_size: .
d_call: .
j_call: TRBJ2-4
cdr3_aa: ASSLEFTPLAKNIQY

v_call: TRBV6-4
clone_size: .
d_call: TRBD1
j_call: TRBJ2-2
cdr3_aa: ASSATGDTGELF

v_call: TRBV4-1
clone_size: .
d_call: TRBD2
j_call: TRBJ2-1
cdr3_aa: ASSPGGAYSYNEQF